This entry features one T cell receptor beta chain sequence. Over 95% purity was reached by all sorted populations. The data originate from a study of beta chain features in type 1 diabetes. Study-level information: Cells sorted and examined across all samples totaled approximately 100,000,000.

CDR1 is SNHLY and CDR2 is FYNNEI in the germline V gene. V lost 6 bases to trimming and J lost 1 base, with 12 bases between them. This CDR3 comprises 14 residues. Expressed TCRB transcripts got sequenced, as all isolated RNA was reverse transcribed. Mean read depth for naive, central memory and regulatory T cell samples was roughly 4 million reads. TCRdb's copy holds only in-frame clones and misses some; the assay was immunoSEQ multiplex PCR. The sample yields around 300,000 clones, around 10% seen once. Sequencing was performed on naive CD4+ T cells from blood. This sequence was found in a woman in her 30s in good health. The chain uses TRBV2 and TRBJ1-2; D is undetermined. CDR3 nucleotides: TGTGCCAGCAGACCGGACGGGGTTAACTATGGCTACACCTTC. As protein: CASRPDGVNYGYTF.